Below, 9 T cell receptor beta chains from the same sample are listed, as sequenced in a study of blood T cell repertoires in COVID-19 (dated by TCRdb to 2020 to 2022). The method was the immunoSEQ multiplex PCR assay. TCRdb mirrors the immuneACCESS table, restricted to in-frame sequences. Some clones are absent from its copies; in checked studies, under half trace to an unresolved V gene, and the reason for the others is unknown. This sample comprises 90,000 to 150,000 clones, around four fifths of them detected only once. The top ten hold over 10% of the sample. The sequencing input was peripheral blood. All receptors come from a human donor in a cohort sampled during active COVID-19.

The sample holds a few counts of this clone. This rearrangement joins TRBV6-1 to TRBJ1-3; perhaps TRBD1 as D (5 bases). Germline CDR1 reads MNHNS; CDR2 reads SASEGT. V was trimmed by 2 bases and J by 4 bases, leaving 15 bases between them. This CDR3 region has 16 residues. The CDR3 sequence: CASSEYTQGSGNTIYF. In DNA form, the CDR3 reads TGTGCCAGCAGTGAATACACCCAGGGCTCCGGAAACACCATATATTTT.

With regard to this clone: The germline gene is not matched at one end of the junction; a read error may be the cause. This chain joins TRBV5-1 and TRBJ1-1; possibly TRBD1 for D (5 bases). In germline, CDR1 is SGHRS, CDR2 YFSETQ. This CDR3 has 14 amino acids. As DNA, the CDR3 is TGCACCAGCAGCCCCCAGGGAGGATCCACTGAAGCTTTCTTT. It codes for CTSSPQGGSTEAFF.

The chain carries TRBV9 and TRBJ2-5, with a possible D match to TRBD2 (7 bases). The length of the CDR3 is 15 residues. Trimming shortened V by 3 bases and J by 0 bases, and 12 bases separated the two germline ends. Germline loops: CDR1 SGDLS, CDR2 YYNGEE. CDR3 bases: TGTGCCAGCAGCGGAATCGGGGGGCACCAAGAGACCCAGTACTTC. This gives the protein CASSGIGGHQETQYF.

This rearrangement joins TRBV10-3 to TRBJ2-6, with no clear D. V was clipped by 6 bases and J by 0 bases, with 9 bases between them. The germline V gene has CDR1 ENHRY and CDR2 SYGVKD. The length of the CDR3 is 15 residues. DNA for the CDR3: TGTGCCATCAGGGGCCTGGTCTCTGGGGCCAACGTCCTGACTTTC. It translates to CAIRGLVSGANVLTF.

This clone was detected once. The rearrangement links TRBV4-1 to TRBJ2-7; 9 bases fit TRBD2. Germline-derived CDR1 and CDR2 are MGHRA and YSYEKL. After removal of 3 bases from V and 0 bases from J, the junction contained 0 bases not matched to a gene. The CDR3 loop spans 14 amino acids. CDR3 sequence: CASSQGLASYEQYF. The DNA of the CDR3 is TGCGCCAGCAGCCAGGGACTAGCCTCCTACGAGCAGTACTTC.

This clone has only one observation. For the CDR3, the DNA is TGTGCCAGCAGTTCCATCGGGACAGGGCAAGAGCAGTACTTC. It codes for CASSSIGTGQEQYF. This chain uses TRBV6-5 with TRBJ2-7; TRBD1 agrees at 9 bases. CDR1 and CDR2 from the germline V gene are MNHEY and SVGAGI. Trimming cost V 4 bases and J 7 bases; bases outside gene matches: 8. The CDR3 length is 14 residues.

This chain joins TRBV7-8 and TRBJ2-1, with 8 bases lining up with TRBD2. V was clipped by 5 bases and J by 5 bases; unmatched bases: 8. This CDR3 has 15 residues. Germline V lookup: CDR1 SGHVS, CDR2 FQNEAQ. The CDR3 loop reads CASSASGGADNEQFF. CDR3 coding DNA: TGTGCCAGCAGCGCTTCGGGGGGGGCCGACAATGAGCAGTTCTTC.

This chain uses TRBV5-6 with TRBJ1-6, with D uncertain. This CDR3 is 15 amino acids long. Germline V gives CDR1 SGHDT, CDR2 YYEEEE. Trimming took off 1 base at V and 2 bases at J, with 7 bases between the two ends. The CDR3 coding sequence is TGTGCCAGCAGCTTGCGGGGAACCTATAATTCACCCCTCCACTTT. Its protein is CASSLRGTYNSPLHF.

This sequence joins TRBV19 and TRBJ2-1; 9 bases fit TRBD2. The CDR3 is made up of 16 amino acids. The ends lost 4 bases at V and 8 bases at J; junction bases unmatched: 12. Germline lookup yields CDR1 LNHDA and CDR2 SQIVND (reference sequence). CDR3 in amino acids: CASSREERGVSDEQFF. CDR3 DNA sequence: TGTGCCAGTAGTAGAGAAGAGCGGGGGGTGTCTGATGAGCAGTTCTTC.